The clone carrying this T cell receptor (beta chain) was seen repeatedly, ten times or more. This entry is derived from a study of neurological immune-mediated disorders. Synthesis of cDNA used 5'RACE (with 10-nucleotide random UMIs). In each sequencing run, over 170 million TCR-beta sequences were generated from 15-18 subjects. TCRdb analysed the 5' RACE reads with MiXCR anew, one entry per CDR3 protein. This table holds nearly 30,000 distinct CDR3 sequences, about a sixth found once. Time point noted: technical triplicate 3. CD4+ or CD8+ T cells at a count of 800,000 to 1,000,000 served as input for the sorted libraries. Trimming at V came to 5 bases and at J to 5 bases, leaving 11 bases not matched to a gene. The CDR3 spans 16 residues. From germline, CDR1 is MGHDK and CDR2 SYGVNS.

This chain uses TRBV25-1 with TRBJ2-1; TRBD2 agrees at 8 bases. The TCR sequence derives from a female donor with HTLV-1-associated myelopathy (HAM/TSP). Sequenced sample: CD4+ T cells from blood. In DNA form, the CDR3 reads TGTGCCAGCAGTCCGCACAGCGGGAGCAACGACAATGAGCAGTTCTTC. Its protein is CASSPHSGSNDNEQFF.